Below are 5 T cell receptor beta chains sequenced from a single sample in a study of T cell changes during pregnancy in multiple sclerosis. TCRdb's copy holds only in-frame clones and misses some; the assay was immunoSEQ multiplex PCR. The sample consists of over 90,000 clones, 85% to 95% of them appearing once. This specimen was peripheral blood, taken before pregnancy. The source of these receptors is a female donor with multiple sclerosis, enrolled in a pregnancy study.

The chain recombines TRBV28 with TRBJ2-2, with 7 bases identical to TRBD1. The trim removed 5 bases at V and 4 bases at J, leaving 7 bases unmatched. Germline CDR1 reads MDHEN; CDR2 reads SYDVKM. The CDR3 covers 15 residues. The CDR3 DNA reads TGTGCCAGCAGTCCAGGGACAGTTAGCACCGGGGAGCTGTTTTTT. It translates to CASSPGTVSTGELFF.

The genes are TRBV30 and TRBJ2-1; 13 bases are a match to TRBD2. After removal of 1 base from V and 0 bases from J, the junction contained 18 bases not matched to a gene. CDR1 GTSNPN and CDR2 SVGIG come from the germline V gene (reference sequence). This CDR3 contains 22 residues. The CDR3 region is CAWSGQGDETSGRPRSYNEQFF. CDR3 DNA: TGTGCCTGGAGTGGCCAGGGGGATGAGACTAGCGGGAGGCCGCGCTCCTACAATGAGCAGTTCTTC.

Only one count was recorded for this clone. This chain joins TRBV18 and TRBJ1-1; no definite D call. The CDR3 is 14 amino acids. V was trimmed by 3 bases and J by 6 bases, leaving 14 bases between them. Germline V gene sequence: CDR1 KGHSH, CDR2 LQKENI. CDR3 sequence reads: CASSPWAPNAEAFF. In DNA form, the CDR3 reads TGTGCCAGCTCACCCTGGGCCCCTAATGCTGAAGCTTTCTTT.

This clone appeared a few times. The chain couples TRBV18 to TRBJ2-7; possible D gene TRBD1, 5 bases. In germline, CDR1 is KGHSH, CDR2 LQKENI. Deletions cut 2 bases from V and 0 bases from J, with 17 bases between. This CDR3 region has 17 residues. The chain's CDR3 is CASSPLAVQGTSYEQYF. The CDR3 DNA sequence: TGTGCCAGCTCACCATTGGCGGTGCAGGGCACCTCCTACGAGCAGTACTTC.

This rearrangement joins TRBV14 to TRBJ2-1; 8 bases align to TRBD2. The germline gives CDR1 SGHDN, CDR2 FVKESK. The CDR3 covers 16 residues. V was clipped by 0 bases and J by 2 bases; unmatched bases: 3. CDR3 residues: CASSQDTGGAYNEQFF. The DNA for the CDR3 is TGTGCCAGCAGCCAAGATACCGGGGGGGCCTACAATGAGCAGTTCTTC.